Below, 15 T cell receptor beta chains from the same sample are listed, as sequenced in a study of T-cell reconstitution after alpha-beta-depleted transplantation in children. For TCRbeta, the library was prepared with unique molecular identifiers. TCRdb fed the PCR reads into MiXCR, producing one record per CDR3 protein. Altogether around 600,000 distinct CDR3 sequences are present, 23% being singletons, with the ten largest covering 11% to 15%. The sequences come from PBMCs, mostly from graft donor cells, collected 360 days after TCRalphabeta/CD19-depleted stem cell transplant. These receptors were obtained from a boy under three years old who had a stem cell transplant for acute myeloid leukemia, so the T cells may come from the graft donor.

This clonotype appeared once. J is TRBJ1-5 and V is TRBV6-1, with a possible D match to TRBD1 (5 bases). Germline values: CDR1 MNHNS, CDR2 SASEGT. The CDR3 totals 20 residues. The V gene lost 5 bases and the J gene lost 1 base, with 27 bases spanning the gap. The DNA for the CDR3 is TGTGCCAGCAGTAAAAAGAGAGGAGGGGCGACGGATGGAAGCAATCAGCCCCAGCATTTT. This gives the protein CASSKKRGGATDGSNQPQHF.

This clonotype was observed at least ten times. This chain links TRBV28 with TRBJ2-7, with 7 bases matching TRBD1. The CDR3 length is 15 residues. V trimming: 2 bases; J trimming: 4 bases; junction bases outside the gene matches: 8. The germline V gene has CDR1 MDHEN and CDR2 SYDVKM. The CDR3 DNA is TGTGCCAGCAGTTTAGAGACAGGGAGACTTTACGAGCAGTACGTC. It yields the protein CASSLETGRLYEQYV.

This clonotype was seen more than once but under ten times. This chain connects TRBV20-1 to TRBJ1-2, with TRBD1 matching over 8 bases. Germline values: CDR1 DFQATT, CDR2 SNEGSKA (reference sequence). This CDR3 spans 13 amino acids. V dropped 3 bases and J dropped 2; count of bases not matched to a gene: 2. CDR3 in amino acids: CSARQGANYGYTF. Written as DNA, the CDR3 is TGCAGTGCTAGGCAGGGGGCGAACTATGGCTACACCTTC.

The V gene is TRBV25-1, the J gene TRBJ2-7; 9 nucleotides agree with TRBD1. CDR1 and CDR2 from the germline V gene are MGHDK and SYGVNS. CDR3 length: 15 amino acids. V shed 3 bases and J 5 bases; nucleotides not matched to a gene: 8. The DNA for the CDR3 is TGTGCCAGCAGTGAGTCCGGGACAGGGTCCCACGAGCAGTACTTC. It translates to CASSESGTGSHEQYF.

This clonotype came up many times. The chain carries TRBV29-1 and TRBJ2-2; 8 bases line up with TRBD1. V was clipped by 7 bases and J by 6 bases; unmatched bases: 10. Germline CDR1 SQVTM, CDR2 ANQGSEA. CDR3 length equals 14 residues. In DNA form, the CDR3 reads TGCAGCGCGAGCGACAGGGGAAGGGCCGGGGAGCTGTTTTTT. Translated, it gives CSASDRGRAGELFF.

This clonotype came up many times. The chain joins TRBV24-1 to TRBJ1-2; D is unresolved. In germline, CDR1 is KGHDR, CDR2 SFDVKD. Trimming removed 1 base at V and 4 bases at J, with 6 bases between. The CDR3 runs to 13 residues. The CDR3 nucleotides are TGTGCCACCAGTGATTTTGAAGGCTATGGCTACACCTTC. Its protein product is CATSDFEGYGYTF.

This clonotype was counted only a few times. This chain links TRBV14 with TRBJ1-1, with D uncertain. CDR1 is SGHDN and CDR2 is FVKESK in the germline V gene. The CDR3 consists of 12 residues. V was trimmed by 1 base and J by 12 bases, leaving 12 bases between them. The CDR3 DNA is TGTGCCAGCAGCCAAGGATTGGGGAAAACTTTCTTT. Translated: CASSQGLGKTFF.

The rearrangement uses TRBV5-5 and TRBJ1-1, with 8 positions matching TRBD1. The trim removed 4 bases at V and 1 base at J, leaving 6 bases unmatched. The CDR3 extends over 15 amino acids. In germline, CDR1 is SGHKS, CDR2 YYEKEE (reference sequence). The CDR3 sequence is CASSAVGQENTEAFF. In nucleotides, the CDR3 is TGTGCCAGCAGCGCCGTGGGACAGGAGAACACTGAAGCTTTCTTT.

The chain links TRBV20-1 to TRBJ2-7, with D perhaps TRBD2 (5 bases). This CDR3 has 15 amino acids. Deletions cut 0 bases from V and 0 bases from J, with 12 bases between. Germline V CDR1 and CDR2: DFQATT, SNEGSKA (reference sequence). CDR3 in amino acids: CSARDTRRSSYEQYV. DNA of the CDR3: TGCAGTGCTAGAGATACCCGGAGGAGCTCCTACGAGCAGTACGTC.

The chain combines TRBV6-2 or TRBV6-3 with TRBJ1-1; D ambiguous. The V and J ends lost 4 bases and 7 bases respectively, with 10 bases between them. CDR1 is MNHEY, CDR2 SVGEGT, per germline. The CDR3 runs 12 residues. The CDR3 sequence: CASSLSWVEAFF. The CDR3 DNA follows: TGTGCCAGCAGTTTGTCATGGGTTGAAGCTTTCTTT.

As concerns this clonotype: Relative to the germline gene, one junction end is altered; a read error may explain this. The chain couples TRBV20-1 to TRBJ2-7; D is unresolved. In germline, CDR1 is DFQATT, CDR2 SNEGSKA (reference sequence). There are 16 residues in the CDR3. CDR3 residues: CSARATLRAASYEQYF. The CDR3 nucleotides read TGCAGTGCCAGAGCTACTCTCCGGGCCGCCTCCTACGAGCAGTACTTC.

The gene calls are TRBV5-1 and TRBJ2-2; TRBD1 matches at 8 bases. Germline loops: CDR1 SGHRS, CDR2 YFSETQ. J lost 6 bases, V lost 5 bases, and 15 bases had no gene match. The CDR3 is made up of 17 amino acids. This CDR3 reads CASSYTETGAGSGELFF. The CDR3, as DNA: TGCGCCAGCAGTTATACTGAGACAGGGGCTGGATCCGGGGAGCTGTTTTTT. The full variable domain, completed using reference TRBV5-1 and TRBJ2-2, is KAGVTQTPRYLIKTRGQQVTLSCSPISGHRSVSWYQQTPGQGLQFLFEYFSETQRNKGNFPGRFSGRQFSNSRSEMNVSTLELGDSALYLCASSYTETGAGSGELFFGEGSRLTVL.

There are many counts of this clonotype. This sequence joins TRBV6-5 and TRBJ2-3, with 10 bases that match TRBD2. The CDR3 spans 16 residues. CDR1 MNHEY and CDR2 SVGAGI come from the germline V gene. With 0 bases clipped from V and 4 bases from J, the junction kept 4 bases outside the gene matches. The CDR3 DNA is TGTGCCAGCAGTTACTCAGCGGGGGGGCCTTCAGATACGCAGTATTTT. Its translation: CASSYSAGGPSDTQYF.

The CDR3 coding sequence is TGTGCCAGCAGTTTTTTACTCCTGGGAGATACGCAGTATTTT. It specifies CASSFLLLGDTQYF. The chain joins TRBV28 to TRBJ2-3; D ambiguous. V was clipped by 3 bases and J by 5 bases, with 12 bases between them. This CDR3 is 14 amino acids long. The germline V gene encodes CDR1 MDHEN and CDR2 SYDVKM.

This clonotype was counted many times. The chain uses TRBV20-1 and TRBJ2-7; no clear D. Germline V gene data show CDR1 as DFQATT and CDR2 as SNEGSKA (reference sequence). Between the trimmed V and J ends, which lost 8 bases and 6 bases, there was a span of 8 bases. The length of the CDR3 is 9 residues. Here the CDR3 reads CSPAGEQYF. The CDR3 DNA reads as TGCAGTCCCGCCGGCGAGCAGTACTTC.